The present entry profiles one T cell receptor beta chain with its context. The target antigen is unknown. The data were taken from a study of molecular identifiers for immune sequencing clone quantification. The sorting of naive CD8 T cells used the CD8+CD4-CCR7+CD45RA+ phenotype. General study findings and limits: Among around 1 million naive cells, spiked Jurkat TCR RNA from a single cell was reportedly detectable.

Preparation of the bulk TCR libraries relied on previously described methods and listed TCR primers. Using its own MiXCR run on the PCR reads, TCRdb lists one record per CDR3 protein. Among around 460,000 distinct CDR3 sequences, about 26% were seen once, and the ten largest hold about 0.75%. J was trimmed by 4 bases and V by 4 bases; bases with no gene match: 8. Germline CDR1 reads SEHNR; CDR2 reads FQNEAQ (reference sequence). The CDR3 sequence is 18 residues long. Sequencing was performed on naive CD8+ T cells from blood, with Jurkat cell RNA spiked in. Regarding subset: FACS-sorted CD8+CD4-CCR7+CD45RA+ naive T cells. The chain employs TRBV7-9 and TRBJ2-3, with 16 bases lining up with TRBD2. This clonotype originated in a human donor in good health. Some libraries in this study had Jurkat cell RNA spiked in. The CDR3 region is CASSSPGLAGGGADTQYF. In DNA form, the CDR3 reads TGTGCCAGCAGCTCGCCGGGACTAGCGGGAGGGGGGGCAGATACGCAGTATTTT. The variable domain in full, with the rest retrieved from reference TRBV7-9 and TRBJ2-3, is DTGVSQNPRHKITKRGQNVTFRCDPISEHNRLYWYRQTLGQGPEFLTYFQNEAQLEKSRLLSDRFSAERPKGSFSTLEIQRTEQGDSAMYLCASSSPGLAGGGADTQYFGPGTRLTVL.